The T cell receptor beta chain under discussion was sequenced for a study of blood T cell repertoires in COVID-19. Method: immunoSEQ multiplex PCR; TCRdb's copy keeps in-frame clones and lacks some. The table includes tens of thousands of clones, approximately 90% detected once. V gave up 11 bases and J gave up 4 bases; unmatched junction bases: 14. Germline V CDR1 and CDR2: ENHRY, SYGVKD. CDR3 length: 14 amino acids. The J gene is TRBJ2-7, the V gene TRBV10-3, with 7 bases identical to TRBD1. The sequencing input was peripheral blood. The sequence was collected from a man over 45 with acute or convalescent COVID-19. The CDR3: CASNDRDSKYEQYF. CDR3 nucleotides: TGTGCCTCGAACGACAGGGATAGTAAGTACGAGCAGTACTTC.